This T cell receptor beta chain appears in the sequencing data of a study of T cells in Graves' hyperthyroidism and ophthalmopathy. Study-level results: Stable hyperthyroidism was separated from ophthalmopathy by a model based on 13 V-J features.

Patients were excluded because of uncontrolled infection, other autoimmune disease, pregnancy or lactation. This clonotype was picked up many times. The antigen is unknown. What was amplified from RNA transcripts were TCR beta CDR3 regions. HTBI primers drove first-round RT-PCR of the TCR CDR3. Each CDR3 protein gets one entry after TCRdb re-called the multiplex PCR reads with MiXCR. Here the sample spans hundreds of thousands of distinct CDR3 sequences, nearly 45% being singletons. V lost 4 bases and J lost 0, with 9 bases in between. This CDR3 is built from 15 residues. Germline V gene sequence: CDR1 KGHDR, CDR2 SFDVKD.

The TCR originated in an adult man with Graves' disease, either hyperthyroidism or ophthalmopathy (not recorded which). Sequencing used peripheral blood or thyroid tissue (not recorded which). The chain joins TRBV24-1 to TRBJ1-3, with no clear D. The CDR3 region has the DNA TGTGCCACCAGTGACCCACGGGCCTCTGGAAACACCATATATTTT. Translation: CATSDPRASGNTIYF.